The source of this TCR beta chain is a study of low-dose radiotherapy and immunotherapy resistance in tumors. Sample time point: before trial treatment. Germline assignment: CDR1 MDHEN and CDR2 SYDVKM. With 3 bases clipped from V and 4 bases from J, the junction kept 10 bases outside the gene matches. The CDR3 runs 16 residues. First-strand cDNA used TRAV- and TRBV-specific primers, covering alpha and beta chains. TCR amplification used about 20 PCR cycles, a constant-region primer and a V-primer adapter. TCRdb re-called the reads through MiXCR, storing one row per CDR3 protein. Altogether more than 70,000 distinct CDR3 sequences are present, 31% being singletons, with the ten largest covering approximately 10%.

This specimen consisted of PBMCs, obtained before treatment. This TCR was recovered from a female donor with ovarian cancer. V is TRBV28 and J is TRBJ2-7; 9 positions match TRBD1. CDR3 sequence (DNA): TGTGCCAGCAGTTTGCCTGGGACAGGGCGCTCTTACGAGCAGTACTTC. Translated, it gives CASSLPGTGRSYEQYF. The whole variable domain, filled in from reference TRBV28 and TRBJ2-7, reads DVKVTQSSRYLVKRTGEKVFLECVQDMDHENMFWYRQDPGLGLRLIYFSYDVKMKEKGDIPEGYSVSREKKERFSLILESASTNQTSMYLCASSLPGTGRSYEQYFGPGTRLTVT.